One T cell receptor beta chain is described in this entry. The antigen is undetermined. This record comes from a study of cytomegalovirus exposure and HLA in healthy donors. PCR primers comprised 60 Vbeta and 13 Jbeta primers. The protocol was immunoSEQ multiplex PCR, while the TCRdb copy is restricted to in-frame clones and leaves out a portion. The sample lists 160,000 or so clones, approximately 80% occurring once. There are 12 residues in the CDR3. V lost 0 bases and J lost 7, with 7 bases in between. Germline V gene lookup returns CDR1 MGHRA and CDR2 YSYEKL. Overall study findings and caveats: Later on, a genetic analysis was performed. It linked a missense variant in DCLRE1C with V- and J-gene trimming of TCR beta. There were reportedly fewer N-insertions in an Asian-associated ancestry cluster than the roughly 670-donor mean, in a later analysis.

The TCR comes from a woman in her fifties or sixties in good health and CMV-seronegative. Input material: PBMCs. V is TRBV4-1 and J is TRBJ2-7; the D is unclear. The CDR3 DNA is TGCGCCAGCAGCCAAGATCTAGGAGAGCAGTACTTC. It translates to CASSQDLGEQYF.